This T cell receptor beta chain was recorded in a study of cytomegalovirus exposure and HLA in healthy donors. Findings and caveats of the study: The authors assumed roughly uniform sequencing depth across donors for presence/absence analyses.

CDR1 and CDR2 (germline): MNHNS, SASEGT. V lost 8 bases and J lost 6; bases outside the gene matches: 16. There are 15 residues in the CDR3. This clone is medium-sized within its sample. Its cognate antigen is unknown. Primers for the PCR totalled 60 Vbeta and 13 Jbeta. Authors' processing steps: Per a later analysis, the number of unique TCR beta chains was roughly 87 million, of which around 9.9 million were shared. Only in-frame clones appear in the TCRdb table, and some are missing; sequencing was by immunoSEQ multiplex PCR. From that table come the V and J calls and clone size; the DNA was used to work out D and trimming. The sample includes around 63,000 clones, roughly 75% of them seen just once.

The sequence was obtained from a man between 60 and 75 years old in good health and CMV-seropositive. The chain uses TRBV6-1 and TRBJ2-7; 7 nucleotides agree with TRBD1. Sequenced input: PBMCs. This CDR3 is CASSPGEGAASEQYF. For the CDR3, the DNA is TGTGCCAGCTCCCCCGGCGAGGGGGCAGCTTCCGAGCAGTACTTC.